This T cell receptor (beta chain) was sequenced during a study of technical replicates of blood from a few donors. Germline trimming cut 4 bases from V and 7 bases from J; bases unmatched to any gene: 13. CDR1 and CDR2 from the germline V gene are GTSNPN and SVGIG (reference sequence). This CDR3 region has 15 residues. Measured with immunoSEQ multiplex PCR; TCRdb has only the in-frame clones, and not every one. The sample contains tens of thousands of clones, 85% to 95% of which appear only once. The rearrangement joins TRBV30 to TRBJ1-1, with 9 nucleotides matching TRBD1. The sequence was obtained from a human donor in good health. Sequencing was done on a sample of T cells isolated from PBMCs. CDR3 protein: CAWMFLGQGNFEAFF. The CDR3 bases are TGTGCCTGGATGTTCTTGGGACAGGGAAATTTTGAAGCTTTCTTT.